The rows below give T cell receptor beta chains drawn from one sample of a study of monozygotic twins with inflammatory bowel disease. TCRdb reprocessed the 5' RACE reads and keeps a single row for each CDR3 protein, giving no DNA. The sample has under 150,000 distinct CDR3 sequences. The specimen was blood. Receptors originate from a human donor with ulcerative colitis or Crohn's disease, or a healthy co-twin of an affected twin (not recorded which). The CDR3 runs from the conserved cysteine through the conserved F or W. The order of the fields is J gene, V gene, CDR3 protein.

TRBJ2-7 TRBV5-1 CASSLASGVSYEQYF
TRBJ1-6 TRBV20-1 CSARDSGQGYSPLHF
TRBJ1-1 TRBV20-1 CRGTDGPNTEAFF
TRBJ2-1 TRBV6-1 CASRQTSGGAPYNEQFF
TRBJ1-2 TRBV20-1 CSARESGRRSLSSNYGYTF
TRBJ2-1 TRBV20-1 CSARDSRGGTYNEQFF
TRBJ1-1 TRBV20-1 CSARAMVRNTEAFF
TRBJ2-5 TRBV5-1 CASSLGQARETQYF
TRBJ2-1 TRBV5-1 CASSSDRAKFF
TRBJ1-5 TRBV19 CASSIESFSNQPQHF
TRBJ2-7 TRBV5-1 CASSWTTGQRSYEQYF
TRBJ2-7 TRBV20-1 CSARVETGPTEQYF
TRBJ2-1 TRBV12-3/TRBV12-4 CASSPYRAGWDNEQFF
TRBJ2-1 TRBV27 CASSLRDNYNEQFF
TRBJ1-2 TRBV7-9 CASSLARVTGLGYTF
TRBJ2-3 TRBV7-8 CASSLDLTTSTDTQYF
TRBJ2-2 TRBV6-5 CASSYSTSGGAGELFF
TRBJ2-3 TRBV19 CASSTWDQQPRGTQYF
TRBJ1-4 TRBV20-1 CSAPRVGTGLEKLFF
TRBJ2-1 TRBV5-5 CASSLLGIGGDYNEQFF
TRBJ2-7 TRBV20-1 CSARDTARGSYEQYF
TRBJ2-7 TRBV24-1 CATSVRSDEQYF
TRBJ2-5 TRBV7-3 CASSSPLGDKRETQYF
TRBJ2-7 TRBV7-2 CASSLGGPYEQYF
TRBJ2-7 TRBV3-1 CASSPQQGNEQYF
TRBJ2-7 TRBV9 CASSVAETGVDEQYF
TRBJ1-1 TRBV5-4 CASSSSHRGLTEAFF
TRBJ2-5 TRBV20-1 CKGVNRTLSPLETQYF
TRBJ2-7 TRBV7-2 CASSLVTGPQGLGEQYF
TRBJ2-7 TRBV7-2 CASSFRTSGGYEQYF
TRBJ1-1 TRBV30 CLYTNGDTEAFF
TRBJ2-5 TRBV20-1 CSARQTVQETQYF
TRBJ2-2 TRBV7-2 CASSPKVLLNTGELFF
TRBJ2-1 TRBV5-1 CASSLVSAGGPIRQYNEQFF
TRBJ1-2 TRBV5-1 CASSLEPDNYGYTF
TRBJ1-2 TRBV5-1 CASSLAVGQGPIIYGYTF
TRBJ1-5 TRBV5-1 CASSPGGGYYSNQPQHF
TRBJ2-7 TRBV5-4 CASNKAESYEQYF
TRBJ2-1 TRBV3-1 CASSQDEQGLGNEQFF
TRBJ2-1 TRBV20-1 CSARGFGLVYGVAYNEQFF
TRBJ1-4 TRBV20-1 CSATEGPLEKLFF
TRBJ2-7 TRBV9 CASSVEQREQYF
TRBJ2-7 TRBV19 CASSDGQGASYEQYF
TRBJ2-3 TRBV27 CASSLSTSGTDTQYF
TRBJ1-5 TRBV4-1 CASSQVFRSNQPQHF
TRBJ1-5 TRBV7-2 CASALDRASNQPQHF
TRBJ1-2 TRBV25-1 CASNPEGHYGYTF
TRBJ2-7 TRBV5-1 CASSLVVQPYEQYF
TRBJ2-1 TRBV7-8 CASSPRDWRENEQFF
TRBJ2-7 TRBV6-6 CASSTTVYEQYF
TRBJ2-5 TRBV28 CASSLISETSEETQYF
TRBJ2-5 TRBV5-1 CASSFQGQETQYF
TRBJ2-7 TRBV7-9 CASRLEGYEQYF
TRBJ2-7 TRBV11-2 CASSWDSSYEQYF
TRBJ2-4 TRBV18 CASSPRLLDIQYF
TRBJ1-2 TRBV6-1 CASSGPNDRAGGYTF
TRBJ2-5 TRBV5-1 CASSFQTQETQYF
TRBJ1-4 TRBV20-1 CSASDGVWNEKLFF
TRBJ1-2 TRBV11-1 CASSSGQGALPNEIYGYTF